The rows below give T cell receptor beta chains drawn from one sample of a study of shared clonotypes between healthy human individuals. Repertoires were generated with immunoSEQ multiplex PCR, while TCRdb's copy carries only in-frame clones and drops some. The sample contains 2 million to 2.5 million clones, more than 90% of which appear only once. The sequencing input was naive CD4+ T cells sorted from blood. The receptor source for this set is a man aged 18 to 29 in good health. The CDR3 runs from the conserved cysteine through the conserved F or W. A D gene is named only where the DNA matches it firmly. Clone sizes are given selectively: once, few, many, or a class where the clone is expanded.

V,D,J,size,CDR3,DNA
TRBV19,NA,TRBJ2-2,NA,CASTMGRTGELFF,TGTGCCAGTACAATGGGGCGGACCGGGGAGCTGTTTTTT
TRBV11-2,NA,TRBJ1-3,NA,CASSLATKGGNTIYF,TGTGCCAGCAGCTTAGCCACAAAGGGCGGAAACACCATATATTTT
TRBV5-1,TRBD1,TRBJ2-3,NA,CASSGGQGTDTQYF,TGCGCCAGCAGCGGAGGACAGGGCACAGATACGCAGTATTTT
TRBV11-2,NA,TRBJ1-3,once,CASSLAADSGNTIYF,TGTGCCAGCAGCTTAGCGGCAGATTCTGGAAACACCATATATTTT
TRBV19,NA,TRBJ1-5,once,CASSTQGGNQPQHF,TGTGCCAGTAGCACACAGGGTGGCAATCAGCCCCAGCATTTT
TRBV7-9,NA,TRBJ2-1,NA,CASSSSRGITYNEQFF,TGTGCCAGCAGCTCGTCCCGGGGGATAACCTACAATGAGCAGTTCTTC
TRBV7-8,NA,TRBJ2-3,NA,CASSAGHTRTDTQYF,TGTGCCAGCAGCGCTGGACACACACGCACAGATACGCAGTATTTT
TRBV7-2,TRBD2,TRBJ2-7,NA,CASSSSGTSGAEQYF,TGTGCCAGCAGCTCCTCCGGGACTAGCGGGGCCGAGCAGTACTTC
TRBV28,NA,TRBJ2-5,NA,CASSTQETQYF,TGTGCCAGCAGTACCCAAGAGACCCAGTACTTC
TRBV6-6,NA,TRBJ2-2,NA,CASSQRGGGRAGELFF,TGTGCCAGCAGCCAACGCGGTGGGGGCCGGGCCGGGGAGCTGTTTTTT
TRBV18,TRBD1,TRBJ1-1,NA,CASSRQGGTEAFF,TGTGCCAGCTCAAGACAGGGTGGGACTGAAGCTTTCTTT
TRBV5-4,NA,TRBJ1-1,NA,CASSVDLNTEAFF,TGTGCCAGCTCGGTAGATCTGAACACTGAAGCTTTCTTT
TRBV6-1,NA,TRBJ1-5,once,CASSEPGSLNQPQHF,TGTGCCAGCAGTGAACCCGGGAGTCTCAATCAGCCCCAGCATTTT
TRBV6-5,NA,TRBJ2-7,NA,CASSYSSWYGANEQYF,TGTGCCAGCAGTTACTCGTCGTGGTACGGGGCAAACGAGCAGTACTTC
TRBV4-3,TRBD1,TRBJ1-2,NA,CASSRDRVGGYTF,TGCGCCAGCAGCCGGGACAGGGTTGGGGGCTACACCTTC
TRBV7-9,TRBD2,TRBJ2-5,NA,CASSSLGGIETQYF,TGTGCCAGCAGCTCCTTGGGAGGGATTGAGACCCAGTACTTC
TRBV14,TRBD1,TRBJ2-7,NA,CASSSITGTVYEQYF,TGTGCCAGCAGCTCAATCACCGGGACAGTCTACGAGCAGTACTTC
TRBV5-1,TRBD2,TRBJ2-1,NA,CASSPRLAGGYNEQFF,TGCGCCAGCAGCCCGCGACTAGCGGGAGGCTACAATGAGCAGTTCTTC
TRBV29-1,NA,TRBJ2-5,NA,CSVLPLGRSETQYF,TGCAGCGTTCTCCCCCTGGGGCGCTCGGAGACCCAGTACTTC
TRBV5-6,NA,TRBJ2-5,once,CASSFRWQGETQYF,TGTGCCAGCAGCTTCCGGTGGCAGGGTGAGACCCAGTACTTC
TRBV28,TRBD2,TRBJ2-3,NA,CASSLTASGGAGDTQYF,TGTGCCAGCAGTTTAACCGCTAGCGGGGGGGCCGGAGATACGCAGTATTTT
TRBV7-2,NA,TRBJ2-5,once,CASSYGGRGFQETQYF,TGTGCCAGCAGCTACGGGGGCAGGGGGTTTCAAGAGACCCAGTACTTC
TRBV18,NA,TRBJ1-2,NA,CASSPPRGSDNYGYTF,TGTGCCAGCTCACCACCCCGGGGGTCCGATAACTATGGCTACACCTTC
TRBV2,NA,TRBJ2-1,NA,CASSEELGHEQFF,TGTGCCAGCAGTGAAGAGCTCGGTCATGAGCAGTTCTTC
TRBV2,NA,TRBJ1-4,once,CASTPRATNEKLFF,TGTGCCAGCACTCCCCGAGCAACTAATGAAAAACTGTTTTTT
TRBV9,NA,TRBJ2-5,NA,CASTVGGIKETQYF,TGTGCCAGCACCGTTGGCGGGATTAAAGAGACCCAGTACTTC
TRBV29-1,NA,TRBJ2-7,once,CSVEVTVEGMGEQYF,TGCAGCGTTGAAGTCACGGTGGAGGGTATGGGCGAGCAGTACTTC
TRBV20-1,NA,TRBJ1-2,NA,CSAWGDGYTF,TGCAGTGCTTGGGGGGATGGCTACACCTTC
TRBV18,TRBD1,TRBJ1-2,NA,CASSGNRGRNGYTF,TGTGCCAGCTCAGGAAACAGGGGGCGGAATGGCTACACCTTC
TRBV5-1,TRBD1,TRBJ1-3,NA,CASAPTGTASGNTIYF,TGCGCCAGCGCCCCCACAGGGACAGCCTCTGGAAACACCATATATTTT
TRBV5-4,TRBD1,TRBJ1-6,once,CASSASGTVNSPLHF,TGTGCCAGCAGCGCCTCCGGGACAGTTAATTCACCCCTCCACTTT
TRBV10-1,NA,TRBJ2-3,NA,CASSAGSDTQYF,TGCGCCAGCAGTGCTGGGTCAGATACGCAGTATTTT
TRBV5-4,TRBD2,TRBJ2-1,NA,CASSLRASGGYNEQFF,TGTGCCAGCAGCTTGAGGGCTAGCGGGGGGTACAATGAGCAGTTCTTC